Following are 29 T cell receptor beta chains from one sample sequenced in a study of control samples from healthy donors and cancer patients (dated by TCRdb to about 2020). The library was made by the immunoSEQ multiplex PCR assay. TCRdb carries this immuneACCESS record with in-frame sequences only. Its versions omit some clonotypes, under half of them owing to an unresolved V gene in the studies checked, with the rest unexplained. The sample contains about 120,000 clones, about 88% of them found a single time. The ten largest clones add up to about 2.1% of the sample. The sequenced sample was blood. These TCRs come from a woman aged 70-85 years in good health.

V and J are TRBV5-5 and TRBJ2-5; TRBD2 might be the D (6 bases). In germline, CDR1 is SGHKS, CDR2 YYEKEE (reference sequence). The CDR3 runs to 14 residues. Deletions cut 4 bases from V and 5 bases from J, with 15 bases between. CDR3 residues: CASSTIGGSETQYF. The DNA of the CDR3 is TGTGCCAGCAGCACGATCGGGGGATCTGAGACCCAGTACTTC.

The chain combines TRBV3-1 (or the pseudogene TRBV3-2) with TRBJ2-1; tentatively, D is TRBD2 (6 bases). The CDR3 covers 15 residues. The V and J ends lost 2 bases and 5 bases respectively, with 13 bases between them. Germline CDR1 reads LGHDT; CDR2 reads YNNKEL (reference sequence). CDR3 nucleotides: TGTGCCAGCAGCCAATGGGGGGTCCACCACAATGAGCAGTTCTTC. Translation gives CASSQWGVHHNEQFF.

This clone was detected once. The chain has TRBV5-1 and TRBJ2-5, with a possible D match to TRBD2 (5 bases). This CDR3 comprises 14 residues. Trimming took 5 bases from V and 1 from J, leaving 12 bases between them. Looked up from germline, CDR1 is SGHRS and CDR2 is YFSETQ. The CDR3 protein is CASRGGQIQETQYF. The CDR3 DNA reads as TGCGCCAGCAGAGGCGGGCAGATCCAAGAGACCCAGTACTTC.

The CDR3 sequence is CASSLVGVRSYEQYF. CDR3 nucleotide sequence: TGTGCCAGCAGCTTGGTTGGGGTACGGTCCTACGAGCAGTACTTC. V and J are TRBV5-6 and TRBJ2-7, with unresolved D. Trimming shortened V by 0 bases and J by 1 base, and 11 bases separated the two germline ends. The V gene's germline CDR1 is SGHDT and CDR2 YYEEEE. This CDR3 has 15 residues.

This chain joins TRBV9 and TRBJ1-1, with D maybe TRBD1 (6 bases). CDR3 length: 15 residues. The germline V gene encodes CDR1 SGDLS and CDR2 YYNGEE. Trimming took off 0 bases at V and 5 bases at J, with 14 bases between the two ends. The CDR3 is CASSVGNRVGTEAFF. CDR3 in DNA: TGTGCCAGCAGCGTAGGTAACAGGGTGGGGACTGAAGCTTTCTTT.

The chain joins TRBV27 to TRBJ1-1; D uncertain. Trimming took 1 base from V and 7 from J, leaving 13 bases between them. The CDR3 consists of 14 residues. CDR1 MNHEY and CDR2 SMNVEV come from the germline V gene (reference sequence). The CDR3 spells CASSLLGFHLEAFF. The CDR3 nucleotides read TGTGCCAGCAGTTTATTGGGATTTCACCTTGAAGCTTTCTTT.

This rearrangement joins TRBV11-2 to TRBJ1-5; D ambiguous. Germline-derived CDR1 and CDR2 are SGHAT and FQNNGV. The CDR3 is 14 amino acids. V lost 0 bases, J lost 2 bases, and 5 bases lay in between. Here the CDR3 DNA reads TGTGCCAGCAGCTTAGATAGCGGCAATCAGCCCCAGCATTTT. Translating it yields CASSLDSGNQPQHF.

The chain recombines TRBV3-1 (or the pseudogene TRBV3-2) with TRBJ2-1, with 7 bases that match TRBD2. The CDR3 totals 15 residues. Germline values: CDR1 LGHDT, CDR2 YNNKEL (reference sequence). Trimming cost V 6 bases and J 5 bases; bases outside gene matches: 10. The CDR3 region is CASRIEGTTHNEQFF. As DNA, the CDR3 is TGTGCCAGCAGGATCGAAGGGACTACCCACAATGAGCAGTTCTTC.

This clone has a single count. The chain couples TRBV27 to TRBJ2-5, with D perhaps being TRBD1 or TRBD2 (5 bases each). This CDR3 is built from 16 residues. Germline CDR1 reads MNHEY; CDR2 reads SMNVEV (reference sequence). V was trimmed by 0 bases and J by 0 bases, leaving 11 bases between them. The CDR3 DNA is TGTGCCAGCAGTTTATCCAAGGGGACCGACCAAGAGACCCAGTACTTC. Amino acids: CASSLSKGTDQETQYF.

The chain uses TRBV7-2 and TRBJ2-1; weak D call: TRBD1 (5 bases). Germline CDR1 and CDR2: SGHTA and FQGNSA. CDR3 length: 13 residues. V shed 3 bases and J shed 9 bases, with 12 bases lying between them. The CDR3 protein is CASSFQGVGEQFF. In nucleotides, the CDR3 is TGTGCCAGCAGCTTTCAGGGTGTTGGTGAGCAGTTCTTC.

The rearrangement joins TRBV6-1 to TRBJ2-7; D gene ambiguous. V lost 3 bases and J lost 6, with 9 bases in between. This CDR3 has 12 amino acids. In germline, CDR1 is MNHNS, CDR2 SASEGT. In DNA, the CDR3 is TGTGCCAGCAGTGACATAGGCATCGAGCAGTACTTC. Amino acids: CASSDIGIEQYF.

This clone was seen more than once but under ten times. The chain recombines TRBV5-6 with TRBJ1-2, with 7 nucleotides matching TRBD1. Germline V lookup: CDR1 SGHDT, CDR2 YYEEEE. The CDR3 extends over 16 amino acids. V was pared by 4 bases and J by 9 bases, with 18 bases of the junction left unmatched. As DNA, the CDR3 is TGTGCCAGCAGCCCACCAACCACGCGGACAGGCGGAAGCTACACCTTC. Translating gives CASSPPTTRTGGSYTF.

V gene TRBV5-4 combines with J gene TRBJ1-1; D is perhaps TRBD1 (5 bases). CDR3 length: 14 residues. Per germline, CDR1 SGHNT and CDR2 YYREEE (reference sequence). The V end lost 4 bases, the J end lost 1 base, and 11 bases lay between the germline ends. The CDR3 spells CASSHPQENTEAFF. The CDR3 nucleotides read TGTGCCAGCAGCCATCCACAGGAGAACACTGAAGCTTTCTTT.

The genes are TRBV2 and TRBJ2-7, with unresolved D. Deletions cut 6 bases from V and 6 bases from J, with 9 bases between. CDR3 length: 11 amino acids. Germline CDR1 is SNHLY and CDR2 is FYNNEI. The DNA for the CDR3 is TGTGCCAGCAGCAAGGGCAGCGAGCAGTACTTC. Translation gives CASSKGSEQYF.

V gene TRBV6-5 combines with J gene TRBJ2-2; a weak D match, TRBD1 (6 bases). With 9 bases removed from V and 4 bases from J, the gap between germline ends came to 15 bases. The CDR3 is 14 residues long. CDR1 and CDR2 (germline): MNHEY, SVGAGI. The CDR3 region is CASKAVGGTGELFF. CDR3 in DNA: TGTGCCAGTAAGGCGGTAGGGGGCACCGGGGAGCTGTTTTTT.

This clone was seen once. The V call is TRBV5-1, the J call TRBJ2-3; D is possibly TRBD2 (5 bases). Per germline, CDR1 SGHRS and CDR2 YFSETQ. Trimming cost V 1 base and J 1 base, with 10 bases left between them. The CDR3 is made up of 15 amino acids. The CDR3 DNA follows: TGCGCCAGCAGCTTGCCCGGACTCGGCACAGATACGCAGTATTTT. Protein product: CASSLPGLGTDTQYF.

This clone came up once. The chain recombines TRBV5-6 with TRBJ1-6, with TRBD1 matching 7 bases. CDR3 size: 18 residues. V was pared by 0 bases and J by 3 bases, with 9 bases of the junction left unmatched. CDR1 SGHDT and CDR2 YYEEEE come from the germline V gene. CDR3 loop: CASSLVSAGGSYNSPLHF. CDR3 sequence (DNA): TGTGCCAGCAGCTTGGTATCCGCAGGGGGTAGCTATAATTCACCCCTCCACTTT.

V is TRBV18 and J is TRBJ2-5, with TRBD2 identical over 7 bases. There are 17 residues in the CDR3. Germline assignment: CDR1 KGHSH and CDR2 LQKENI. The J segment lost 5 bases and the V segment lost 3 bases, leaving 15 bases of the junction unmatched. CDR3 region: CASSPQRAGRTGETQYF. In DNA form, the CDR3 reads TGTGCCAGCTCACCCCAAAGAGCGGGACGGACGGGGGAGACCCAGTACTTC. Supplemented by reference TRBV18 and TRBJ2-5, the full variable domain reads NAGVMQNPRHLVRRRGQEARLRCSPMKGHSHVYWYRQLPEEGLKFMVYLQKENIIDESGMPKERFSAEFPKEGPSILRIQQVVRGDSAAYFCASSPQRAGRTGETQYFGPGTRLLVL.

In its sample, this clone was seen once. In the same sample, other DNA sequences code for this CDR3. The V and J genes are TRBV29-1 and TRBJ1-2; 9 bases agree with TRBD1. V lost 6 bases to trimming and J lost 4 bases; unmatched junction nucleotides: 9. This CDR3 has 14 residues. Germline CDR1 is SQVTM and CDR2 is ANQGSEA. CDR3 amino acids: CSVAGQGTGYGYTF. DNA of the CDR3: TGCAGCGTGGCAGGACAGGGGACGGGCTATGGCTACACCTTC.

V usage is TRBV29-1 and J usage is TRBJ2-5; TRBD2 is a possible D gene (5 bases). Deletions cut 0 bases from V and 5 bases from J, with 10 bases between. Germline V gene lookup returns CDR1 SQVTM and CDR2 ANQGSEA. The CDR3 sequence is 13 residues long. CDR3: CSVEEPGVETQYF. CDR3 coding DNA: TGCAGCGTTGAAGAACCCGGGGTCGAGACCCAGTACTTC.

This chain links TRBV7-8 with TRBJ1-4; D remains ambiguous. Between the trimmed V and J ends, which lost 1 base and 7 bases, there was a span of 10 bases. The length of the CDR3 is 14 residues. Germline loops: CDR1 SGHVS, CDR2 FQNEAQ. This chain's CDR3 is CASSLDGLGEKLFF. DNA for the CDR3: TGTGCCAGCAGCTTAGACGGGTTGGGTGAAAAACTGTTTTTT.

The chain employs TRBV11-2 and TRBJ1-3; D not certain. Between the trimmed V and J ends, which lost 1 base and 5 bases, there was a span of 9 bases. Germline loops: CDR1 SGHAT, CDR2 FQNNGV. The CDR3 has 14 residues. The CDR3 DNA sequence: TGTGCCAGCAGCTTAGGCGGGGAACGAAACACCATATATTTT. It is translated as CASSLGGERNTIYF.

The chain is built from TRBV29-1 and TRBJ1-4, with TRBD1 identical over 8 bases. The CDR3 spans 14 residues. Germline V gene sequence: CDR1 SQVTM, CDR2 ANQGSEA. The trim removed 2 bases at V and 5 bases at J, leaving 4 bases unmatched. The CDR3 loop reads CSVEIYRGNEKLFF. The CDR3 nucleotides are TGCAGCGTTGAAATTTACAGGGGGAATGAAAAACTGTTTTTT.

V is TRBV21-1 and J is TRBJ1-5. TRBV21-1 is termed a pseudogene. The CDR3 sequence is 14 residues long. CDR3 residues: CASSKLVVNQPQHF. The DNA of the CDR3 is TGTGCCAGCAGCAAACTAGTGGTCAATCAGCCCCAGCATTTT.

The chain uses TRBV9 and TRBJ2-3; 11 nucleotides line up with TRBD2. With V trimmed by 4 bases and J by 4 bases, 14 bases remained unmatched. CDR3 size: 18 residues. CDR1 and CDR2 from the germline V gene are SGDLS and YYNGEE. For the CDR3, the DNA is TGTGCCAGCAGCTACGACCCCGCTAGCGGGGGGAGGGCAGATACGCAGTATTTT. Translated, it gives CASSYDPASGGRADTQYF.

This rearrangement joins TRBV19 to TRBJ1-5; D might be TRBD1 (5 bases). Germline CDR1 reads LNHDA; CDR2 reads SQIVND (reference sequence). V lost 7 bases to trimming and J lost 2 bases, with 18 bases between them. The CDR3 length is 16 residues. CDR3 residues: CASTSTPSTGNQPQHF. The CDR3 DNA follows: TGTGCCAGTACCTCTACCCCCTCGACAGGCAATCAGCCCCAGCATTTT.

CDR3 DNA sequence: TGTGCATCGGGGGGACAGATTAATTCACCCCTCCACTTT. It encodes CASGGQINSPLHF. The chain uses TRBV10-3 and TRBJ1-6, with 7 bases fitting TRBD1. There are 13 residues in the CDR3. From germline, CDR1 is ENHRY and CDR2 SYGVKD.

V gene TRBV6-1 combines with J gene TRBJ2-3, with TRBD2 matching over 10 bases. The CDR3 is 15 residues long. Germline-derived CDR1 and CDR2 are MNHNS and SASEGT. Unmatched junction bases numbered 4, after V lost 1 base and J lost 6 bases. The CDR3, as DNA: TGTGCCAGCAGTGAAGGGTCACTAGCGGGGGATACGCAGTATTTT. This translates into CASSEGSLAGDTQYF.

The gene calls are TRBV5-1 and TRBJ2-2, with D perhaps TRBD1 (6 bases). Germline CDR1 is SGHRS and CDR2 is YFSETQ. CDR3 length: 14 amino acids. Trimming cost V 6 bases and J 5 bases, with 14 bases left between them. The CDR3 spells CASTPGVNTGELFF. The CDR3 bases are TGCGCCAGCACCCCAGGGGTAAATACCGGGGAGCTGTTTTTT.